A single sample gave rise to the 30 T cell receptor beta chains below, sequenced in a study of T cells in Graves' hyperthyroidism and ophthalmopathy. The investigators amplified TCR beta CDR3 regions from RNA transcripts. The HTBI primer set was used in a first-round RT-PCR of the TCR CDR3. TCRdb fed the multiplex PCR reads into MiXCR, producing one record per CDR3 protein. This sample carries 600,000 or so distinct CDR3 sequences, 14% of them seen once, and the ten largest clones take 7.1%. The material sequenced was blood. The source is a woman between 18 and 29 years old with Graves' ophthalmopathy.

This clonotype showed up many times. CDR3 residues: CASSSANPENTEAFF. CDR3 in DNA: TGTGCCAGCAGCTCAGCTAATCCCGAGAACACTGAAGCTTTCTTT. The genes are TRBV7-3 and TRBJ1-1; D uncertain. Looked up from germline, CDR1 is SGHTA and CDR2 is FQGTGA. Trimming took off 4 bases at V and 1 base at J, with 13 bases between the two ends. This CDR3 is built from 15 residues.

The gene calls are TRBV7-6 and TRBJ1-3; 8 nucleotides line up with TRBD1. The CDR3 has 15 amino acids. The V and J ends lost 2 bases and 4 bases, in that order; junction bases with no gene match: 4. Germline-derived CDR1 and CDR2 are SGHVS and FNYEAQ. Here the CDR3 reads CASSLYRGSGNTIYF. In nucleotides, the CDR3 is TGTGCCAGCAGCTTATACAGGGGGTCCGGAAACACCATATATTTT.

This clonotype has a handful of counts. A read error may account for a junction end that differs from germline. The chain couples TRBV12-3 or TRBV12-4 to TRBJ2-3; D ambiguous. The CDR3 loop spans 11 amino acids. Here the CDR3 reads CASSLQNTRYF. The CDR3 bases are TGTGCCAGCAGTTTACAGAATACGCGGTATTTT.

Comments on this clonotype: With a much larger clone just one base away, this may be a read error. The chain has TRBV12-5 and TRBJ2-1; the match to TRBD2 covers 8 bases. The germline gives CDR1 LGHNT, CDR2 FRNRAP. There are 16 residues in the CDR3. In nucleotides, the CDR3 is TGTGCTAGTGGTTTCCTAGCGGGCCAAATCTACAATAAGCAGTTCTTC. It translates to CASGFLAGQIYNKQFF.

This clonotype has a count of ten or more. This chain links TRBV7-9 with TRBJ1-1, with D unclear. The CDR3 contains 14 residues. V was shortened by 0 bases and J by 1 base, with 6 bases between the two germline ends. Germline lookup yields CDR1 SEHNR and CDR2 FQNEAQ (reference sequence). The chain's CDR3 is CASSLARGNTEAFF. The CDR3 nucleotides read TGTGCCAGCAGCTTAGCGCGGGGGAACACTGAAGCTTTCTTT.

This clonotype was seen many times. The gene calls are TRBV29-1 and TRBJ2-7, with D hard to call. CDR1 is SQVTM, CDR2 ANQGSEA, per germline. The CDR3 totals 12 residues. The V end lost 6 bases, the J end lost 2 bases, and 11 bases lay between the germline ends. The CDR3 DNA reads as TGCAGCGTCACCGACCGCCCCTACGAGCAGTACTTC. As protein: CSVTDRPYEQYF.

This clonotype was seen at least ten times. This chain links TRBV12-3 or TRBV12-4 with TRBJ2-7, with a possible D match to TRBD2 (5 bases). Trimming cost V 5 bases and J 3 bases, with 14 bases left between them. This CDR3 has 14 residues. In DNA form, the CDR3 reads TGTGCCAGCAGTCTGATAGGCCGGGACTACGAGCAGTACTTC. Translation gives CASSLIGRDYEQYF.

This rearrangement joins TRBV9 to TRBJ2-5; 12 bases agree with TRBD2. Germline CDR1 is SGDLS and CDR2 is YYNGEE. The CDR3 extends over 18 amino acids. Losses at the gene ends were 0 bases for V and 1 base for J; bases not matched to a gene: 7. The CDR3 spells CASSVDGLAGGPQETQYF. As DNA, the CDR3 is TGTGCCAGCAGCGTAGACGGGCTAGCGGGAGGGCCCCAAGAGACCCAGTACTTC. The variable domain in full, with the rest retrieved from reference TRBV9 and TRBJ2-5, is DSGVTQTPKHLITATGQRVTLRCSPRSGDLSVYWYQQSLDQGLQFLIQYYNGEERAKGNILERFSAQQFPDLHSELNLSSLELGDSALYFCASSVDGLAGGPQETQYFGPGTRLLVL.

In this sample, this clonotype turned up many times. V is TRBV20-1 and J is TRBJ2-3; 7 nucleotides line up with TRBD2. The V gene end was trimmed by 0 bases and the J gene end by 4 bases; junction bases not matched to a gene: 7. Germline V gene data show CDR1 as DFQATT and CDR2 as SNEGSKA (reference sequence). CDR3 size: 15 residues. The CDR3 sequence: CSARENDGRPDTQYF. The CDR3 DNA is TGCAGTGCTAGAGAGAACGACGGGAGGCCAGATACGCAGTATTTT.

This clonotype was counted many times. The J gene is TRBJ2-2, the V gene TRBV7-3; maybe TRBD2 (5 bases). Germline V lookup: CDR1 SGHTA, CDR2 FQGTGA. The V gene lost 5 bases and the J gene lost 5 bases, with 9 bases spanning the gap. The CDR3 is 13 residues long. CDR3 in DNA: TGTGCCAGCAGCATTACTAGTACCGGGGAGCTGTTTTTT. It codes for CASSITSTGELFF.

The CDR3 here is CASSFSGGSGQPQHF. CDR3 bases: TGTGCCAGCAGTTTTTCCGGGGGTTCGGGTCAGCCCCAGCATTTT. This chain joins TRBV28 and TRBJ1-5; D perhaps matches TRBD1 (5 bases). The germline CDR1 and CDR2 sequences are MDHEN and SYDVKM. Trimming took off 3 bases at V and 6 bases at J, with 15 bases between the two ends. This CDR3 contains 15 residues.

This clonotype was seen repeatedly, ten times or more. The chain employs TRBV5-1 and TRBJ2-3, with D unresolved. This CDR3 has 14 amino acids. Germline loops: CDR1 SGHRS, CDR2 YFSETQ. V lost 2 bases and J 6 bases, leaving 13 bases between the germline ends. This CDR3 reads CASSFEWGGDTQYF. The CDR3 DNA sequence: TGCGCCAGCAGCTTCGAGTGGGGTGGTGATACGCAGTATTTT.

A remark on this clonotype: One junction end does not reproduce the germline sequence, and a read error may be involved. The rearrangement joins TRBV3-1 to TRBJ2-1; maybe TRBD2 (6 bases). Germline V gene lookup returns CDR1 LGHDT and CDR2 YNNKEL (reference sequence). The CDR3 is made up of 15 amino acids. The CDR3: CASSQEGTGHNEQFF. The DNA for the CDR3 is TGCGCCAGCAGCCAAGAGGGGACTGGCCACAATGAGCAGTTCTTC.

This clonotype was seen a few times. This chain connects TRBV19 to TRBJ1-1; the D is unclear. Germline V gene lookup returns CDR1 LNHDA and CDR2 SQIVND (reference sequence). Trimming shortened V by 6 bases and J by 4 bases, and 21 bases separated the two germline ends. This CDR3 has 16 amino acids. The CDR3 nucleotides read TGTGCCAGTAGGATATTAGGGCGGACGGTTAGCACTGAAGCTTTCTTT. This gives the protein CASRILGRTVSTEAFF.

The CDR3: CASRGTDPNRANVLTF. CDR3 DNA sequence: TGTGCCAGCAGGGGGACTGATCCTAATCGGGCCAACGTCCTGACTTTC. V usage is TRBV7-9 and J usage is TRBJ2-6; weak D call: TRBD2 (6 bases). Trimming left V 6 bases short and J 5 bases short, with 17 bases between. CDR1 SEHNR and CDR2 FQNEAQ come from the germline V gene (reference sequence). The CDR3 sequence is 16 residues long.

This chain connects TRBV5-5 to TRBJ2-2; D might be TRBD1 or TRBD2, each matching 5 bases. V shed 5 bases and J shed 9 bases, with 17 bases lying between them. There are 14 residues in the CDR3. Per the germline V gene, CDR1 is SGHKS and CDR2 is YYEKEE (reference sequence). As DNA, the CDR3 is TGTGCCAGCAGTTTGAGGGGTCTTCTTCGGGAGCTGTTTTTT. Translating it yields CASSLRGLLRELFF.

This clonotype appeared many times. The chain joins TRBV7-2 to TRBJ2-3; no clear D. Germline assignment: CDR1 SGHTA and CDR2 FQGNSA. This CDR3 has 14 amino acids. V was pared by 5 bases and J by 4 bases, with 13 bases between. In DNA, the CDR3 is TGTGCCAGCAGCCCTAAGCTAGTCGCAGATACGCAGTATTTT. Its translation is CASSPKLVADTQYF. The variable domain in full, with the rest retrieved from reference TRBV7-2 and TRBJ2-3, is GAGVSQSPSNKVTEKGKDVELRCDPISGHTALYWYRQSLGQGLEFLIYFQGNSAPDKSGLPSDRFSAERTGGSVSTLTIQRTQQEDSAVYLCASSPKLVADTQYFGPGTRLTVL.

The chain couples TRBV19 to TRBJ2-5; D unresolved. This CDR3 comprises 14 residues. V shed 5 bases and J shed 5 bases, with 15 bases lying between them. Germline V CDR1 and CDR2: LNHDA, SQIVND (reference sequence). Here the CDR3 reads CASSPHIKSETQYF. The CDR3, as DNA: TGTGCCAGTAGTCCCCACATAAAATCGGAGACCCAGTACTTC.

There are many counts of this clonotype. The chain joins TRBV6-5 to TRBJ1-3, with 7 bases matching TRBD1. V lost 0 bases, J lost 2 bases, and 7 bases stayed unmatched. CDR3 length: 17 residues. Germline-derived CDR1 and CDR2 are MNHEY and SVGAGI. The CDR3 bases are TGTGCCAGCAGTTACTCACAGGGGCTTGGTCCTGGAAACACCATATATTTT. This gives the protein CASSYSQGLGPGNTIYF.

The chain has TRBV9 and TRBJ2-5; TRBD2 aligns across 14 bases. CDR3 length: 18 amino acids. The ends lost 3 bases at V and 4 bases at J; junction bases unmatched: 11. Germline assignment: CDR1 SGDLS and CDR2 YYNGEE. CDR3 loop: CASSARGLAGVWGETQYF. CDR3 in DNA: TGTGCCAGCAGCGCCCGGGGACTAGCGGGAGTTTGGGGAGAGACCCAGTACTTC. Full variable domain (missing parts from reference TRBV9 and TRBJ2-5): DSGVTQTPKHLITATGQRVTLRCSPRSGDLSVYWYQQSLDQGLQFLIQYYNGEERAKGNILERFSAQQFPDLHSELNLSSLELGDSALYFCASSARGLAGVWGETQYFGPGTRLLVL.

This clonotype was seen many times. This rearrangement joins TRBV18 to TRBJ2-5; no firm D call. Germline loops: CDR1 KGHSH, CDR2 LQKENI. The V end was cut by 2 bases, the J end by 4 bases, with 5 bases between. The CDR3 loop spans 12 amino acids. Written as DNA, the CDR3 is TGTGCCAGCTCACCAAGGAGAGAGACCCAGTACTTC. Translated: CASSPRRETQYF.

This clonotype has ten or more counts. The gene calls are TRBV6-2 or TRBV6-3 and TRBJ1-1, with D perhaps TRBD1 (5 bases). Trimming cost V 2 bases and J 3 bases, with 10 bases left between them. Germline V lookup: CDR1 MNHEY, CDR2 SVGEGT. CDR3 size: 14 residues. The CDR3 region has the DNA TGTGCCAGCAGTTACCTCGGCAGGGACACTGAAGCTTTCTTT. Its translation is CASSYLGRDTEAFF.

This clonotype was picked up a small number of times. This rearrangement joins TRBV20-1 to TRBJ2-1; a possible D gene is TRBD2 (6 bases). CDR1 and CDR2 from the germline V gene are DFQATT and SNEGSKA (reference sequence). This CDR3 spans 15 amino acids. The CDR3 is CGGGQGAVSYNEQFF. The DNA for the CDR3 is TGCGGCGGAGGGCAGGGAGCGGTTTCCTACAATGAGCAGTTCTTC.

Details on this clonotype: A clone one base away is much larger, so this may be a read error. The chain is built from TRBV27 and TRBJ1-6, with TRBD1 matching over 10 bases. The CDR3 runs 13 residues. V gave up 7 bases and J gave up 11 bases; unmatched junction bases: 5. Germline V gene lookup returns CDR1 MNHEY and CDR2 SMNVEV (reference sequence). The CDR3 nucleotides are TGTGCCAGCAAACGGACAGGGGGGCCACCCCTCCACTTT. Its protein is CASKRTGGPPLHF.

CDR3 in amino acids: CASSEISTGGYGYTF. In nucleotides, the CDR3 is TGTGCCAGCAGTGAGATTAGTACAGGGGGCTATGGCTACACCTTC. The chain recombines TRBV25-1 with TRBJ1-2; 8 nucleotides align to TRBD1. The CDR3 loop spans 15 amino acids. The germline V gene has CDR1 MGHDK and CDR2 SYGVNS. After removal of 3 bases from V and 4 bases from J, the junction contained 7 bases not matched to a gene.

There are many counts of this clonotype. The V and J genes are TRBV7-9 and TRBJ2-1, with D possibly being TRBD2 (5 bases). From germline, CDR1 is SEHNR and CDR2 FQNEAQ (reference sequence). Trimming pared 5 bases from V and 0 bases from J, leaving 11 bases between. This CDR3 region has 15 residues. The DNA for the CDR3 is TGTGCCAGCAGCCCGGAGGCGGACTCCTACAATGAGCAGTTCTTC. It is translated as CASSPEADSYNEQFF.

This clonotype was observed at least ten times. The rearrangement links TRBV7-2 to TRBJ2-7; weak D call: TRBD1 (5 bases). CDR1 SGHTA and CDR2 FQGNSA come from the germline V gene. V was cut by 11 bases and J by 4 bases, with 18 bases left in between. The CDR3 has 13 amino acids. The CDR3 loop is CASGARANYEQYF. The CDR3 DNA follows: TGTGCCTCTGGGGCGAGAGCTAATTACGAGCAGTACTTC.

This clonotype was seen ten or more times. This chain links TRBV7-9 with TRBJ2-1, with TRBD2 identical over 8 bases. The germline CDR1 and CDR2 sequences are SEHNR and FQNEAQ (reference sequence). The length of the CDR3 is 14 residues. V was pared by 3 bases and J by 6 bases, with 4 bases of the junction left unmatched. In DNA form, the CDR3 reads TGTGCCAGCAGCTTGAGCGGGAGTGTCAATGAGCAGTTCTTC. Translating it yields CASSLSGSVNEQFF.

This clonotype was seen at least ten times. V gene TRBV20-1 combines with J gene TRBJ2-7, with D unclear. Germline V gene sequence: CDR1 DFQATT, CDR2 SNEGSKA (reference sequence). Trimming removed 3 bases at V and 5 bases at J, with 11 bases between. CDR3 length equals 12 residues. The CDR3 nucleotides read TGCAGTGCTAGGACCGCCATCGACGAGCAGTACTTC. Amino acid sequence: CSARTAIDEQYF.

This clonotype was observed many times. The rearrangement joins TRBV29-1 to TRBJ2-3, with TRBD2 identical over 7 bases. CDR3 length equals 12 residues. The J segment lost 10 bases and the V segment lost 4 bases, leaving 8 bases of the junction unmatched. Germline V gene lookup returns CDR1 SQVTM and CDR2 ANQGSEA. The CDR3 DNA is TGCAGCGTTGCCACTAGCGCGCCCTCGCAGTATTTT. Protein: CSVATSAPSQYF.